A selection of T cell receptor beta chains follows, all from one sample in a study of T cells in Graves' hyperthyroidism and ophthalmopathy. Via MiXCR, TCRdb re-called the multiplex PCR reads, giving one row per CDR3 protein. The data hold hundreds of thousands of distinct CDR3 sequences, with around 13% observed a single time. Sequencing was carried out using blood. Source of these receptors: a woman under 30 with Graves' hyperthyroidism. CDR3s include the opening cysteine and the closing phenylalanine or tryptophan. The order of the fields is J gene, V gene, D gene, clone size, CDR3 protein, CDR3 DNA. The D gene is left open where the match is weak. A clone size is listed for some rows: how often the clone was seen (once, few, many), or a class if it is expanded.

>TRBJ2-1|TRBV19|TRBD1|.
CASTPDRVPNEQFF
TGTGCCAGTACCCCGGACAGGGTTCCCAATGAGCAGTTCTTC
>TRBJ2-7|TRBV11-2|TRBD2|few
CASSLAGELAGVYEQYF
TGTGCCAGCAGCTTAGCGGGGGAACTAGCGGGAGTCTACGAGCAGTACTTC
>TRBJ2-7|TRBV6-1|.|many
CASRAQEAKEQYF
TGTGCCAGCAGAGCTCAGGAGGCTAAGGAGCAGTACTTC
>TRBJ2-5|TRBV9|TRBD1|many
CASSPWTGEETQYF
TGTGCCAGCTCACCCTGGACAGGGGAAGAGACCCAGTACTTC
>TRBJ2-7|TRBV7-9|TRBD1|few
CASSLAGTGVSYEQYF
TGTGCCAGCAGCTTGGCCGGGACAGGGGTTTCCTACGAGCAGTACTTC
>TRBJ1-4|TRBV20-1|TRBD1|many
CSALPPQGGGEKLFF
TGCAGTGCCCTCCCTCCCCAGGGGGGCGGTGAAAAACTGTTTTTT
>TRBJ1-2|TRBV2|.|many
CASSTNGYTF
TGTGCCAGCAGTACGAATGGCTACACCTTC
>TRBJ1-5|TRBV3-1|.|many
CASSQAGSNQPQHF
TGTGCCAGCAGCCAGGCCGGGAGCAATCAGCCCCAGCATTTT
>TRBJ2-7|TRBV7-9|TRBD1|many
CASSSVGQDYEQYF
TGTGCCAGCAGCTCCGTGGGACAGGACTACGAGCAGTACTTC
>TRBJ2-1|TRBV4-1|.|.
CASSQRTRSLDEQFF
TGTGCCAGCAGCCAGCGTACTCGTAGTTTGGATGAGCAGTTCTTC
>TRBJ2-5|TRBV25-1|.|.
CASSELGGKETQYF
TGTGCCAGCAGTGAATTGGGCGGGAAAGAGACCCAGTACTTC
>TRBJ2-5|TRBV4-1|.|.
CASSPSSAEGTQYF
TGCGCCAGCAGCCCGTCTAGCGCCGAGGGGACCCAGTACTTC
>TRBJ1-2|TRBV6-2/TRBV6-3|.|many
CASTQPGPRNGYTF
TGTGCCAGCACCCAACCGGGACCGAGGAATGGCTACACCTTC
>TRBJ1-3|TRBV7-2|.|many
CASSLAPSGAGNTIYF
TGTGCCAGCAGCTTAGCGCCATCAGGGGCTGGAAACACCATATATTTT
>TRBJ1-6|TRBV2|TRBD1|many
CASTSQGSSYNSPLHF
TGTGCCAGCACATCACAGGGGAGCTCCTATAATTCACCCCTCCACTTT
>TRBJ2-2|TRBV19|TRBD2|few
CATGLAGVTGELFF
TGTGCCACGGGGCTAGCGGGAGTAACCGGGGAGCTGTTTTTT
>TRBJ2-1|TRBV28|TRBD2|many
CASNVLAGGRPNEQFF
TGTGCCAGCAACGTATTAGCGGGGGGGCGACCCAATGAGCAGTTCTTC
>TRBJ2-3|TRBV12-5|.|many
CASGLGGNLNTDTQYF
TGTGCTAGTGGTTTGGGGGGCAACCTAAACACAGATACGCAGTATTTT
>TRBJ2-2|TRBV3-1|TRBD2|few
CASSQELAGGRDTGELFF
TGTGCCAGCAGCCAAGAACTAGCGGGAGGGCGGGACACCGGGGAGCTGTTTTTT
>TRBJ1-5|TRBV6-1|.|many
CASREGRGNQPQHF
TGTGCCAGCAGGGAGGGACGGGGGAATCAGCCCCAGCATTTT
>TRBJ2-5|TRBV3-1|TRBD1|many
CASSRTGDQGPYF
TGTGCCAGCAGCCGGACAGGGGATCAGGGTCCGTACTTC
>TRBJ2-3|TRBV2|.|many
CASSRAPDTQYF
TGTGCCAGCAGCCGCGCTCCAGATACGCAGTATTTT
>TRBJ2-5|TRBV11-2|.|many
CASSPLLGLGETQYF
TGTGCCAGCAGCCCCCTGCTGGGTCTTGGGGAGACCCAGTACTTC
>TRBJ2-7|TRBV5-1|TRBD2|many
CASSPGLAGVNYEQYF
TGCGCCAGCAGCCCCGGACTAGCGGGAGTCAACTACGAGCAGTACTTC
>TRBJ2-3|TRBV6-1|TRBD2|many
CASRERGDNTDTQYF
TGTGCCAGCAGGGAGCGGGGGGACAACACAGATACGCAGTATTTT
>TRBJ1-2|TRBV7-8|TRBD1|many
CASSYGTGTTNYGYTF
TGTGCCAGCAGTTACGGGACAGGGACCACTAACTATGGCTACACCTTC
>TRBJ1-2|TRBV27|.|many
CASSSGSFGYTF
TGTGCCAGCAGTTCCGGATCATTCGGCTACACCTTC
>TRBJ2-5|TRBV7-9|TRBD2|many
CASSILAGGPETQYF
TGTGCCAGCAGCATACTAGCGGGGGGGCCGGAGACCCAGTACTTC
>TRBJ1-2|TRBV7-8|.|many
CASSLDTGPYGYTF
TGTGCCAGCAGCTTAGATACGGGACCCTATGGCTACACCTTC
>TRBJ1-2|TRBV7-2|.|many
CASSKAGYYGYTF
TGTGCCAGCAGCAAAGCAGGGTACTATGGCTACACCTTC
>TRBJ2-5|TRBV20-1|TRBD2|many
CSARKLARETQYF
TGCAGTGCTAGAAAACTAGCGAGAGAGACCCAGTACTTC
>TRBJ2-3|TRBV7-6|.|.
CASSPTKSTDTQYF
TGTGCCAGCAGCCCTACGAAAAGCACAGATACGCAGTATTTT
>TRBJ2-7|TRBV12-3/TRBV12-4|TRBD2|many
CASSFLSGRSSYEQYF
TGTGCCAGCAGCTTCCTTAGCGGGAGGAGCTCCTACGAGCAGTACTTC
>TRBJ2-1|TRBV7-3|TRBD2|many
CASSSPGLAGGNYNEQFF
TGTGCCAGCAGCTCCCCGGGACTAGCGGGAGGGAACTACAATGAGCAGTTCTTC
>TRBJ2-3|TRBV12-3/TRBV12-4|TRBD2|.
CASSLGGLAGATDTQYF
TGTGCCAGCAGTTTAGGCGGACTAGCGGGAGCGACAGATACGCAGTATTTT
>TRBJ2-1|TRBV28|.|many
CASSFYYLGADNEQFF
TGTGCCAGCAGTTTTTATTACTTGGGGGCGGACAATGAGCAGTTCTTC
>TRBJ1-2|TRBV10-1|.|many
CASSPTGLDYGYTF
TGCGCCAGCAGCCCGACAGGACTAGACTATGGCTACACCTTC
>TRBJ2-2|TRBV24-1|.|.
CATSGLDGLKVGSTGELFF
TGTGCCACCAGTGGCCTGGACGGCCTGAAAGTGGGGAGCACCGGGGAGCTGTTTTTT
>TRBJ2-7|TRBV7-9|.|.
CASSLGGFSYNEQYF
TGTGCCAGCAGCTTAGGTGGCTTCTCCTACAATGAGCAGTACTTC
>TRBJ1-3|TRBV7-2|.|many
CASSLGPQGHSGNTIYF
TGTGCCAGCAGCTTAGGACCCCAGGGACACTCTGGAAACACCATATATTTT
>TRBJ1-1|TRBV7-3|.|many
CASSLYEDTEAFF
TGTGCCAGCAGCTTATATGAGGACACTGAAGCTTTCTTT
>TRBJ1-1|TRBV6-1|TRBD1|many
CASSPGTGMEAFF
TGTGCCAGCAGCCCCGGGACAGGGATGGAAGCTTTCTTT
>TRBJ2-3|TRBV7-2|TRBD2|.
CASSLGLLAGGSTDTQYF
TGTGCCAGCAGCTTAGGACTACTAGCGGGAGGGTCCACAGATACGCAGTATTTT
>TRBJ2-5|TRBV7-3|TRBD1|many
CASRRNRGAETQYF
TGTGCCAGCAGGCGTAACAGGGGGGCGGAGACCCAGTACTTC
>TRBJ2-3|TRBV5-1|.|few
CASSLNDPSTDTQYF
TGCGCCAGCAGCTTGAATGACCCTAGCACAGATACGCAGTATTTT
>TRBJ1-1|TRBV9|.|few
CASSVDGGGNTEAFF
TGTGCCAGCAGCGTAGATGGGGGGGGGAACACTGAAGCTTTCTTT